This T cell receptor beta chain was identified during a study of T cells in Graves' hyperthyroidism and ophthalmopathy. General study results and limits: Blood also held most thyroid clonotypes expanded beyond 0.001. Ophthalmopathy was distinguished from stable hyperthyroidism by 13 V-J signatures. Before onset, by a median of 6.5 months, the model predicted ophthalmopathy.

Amplified regions were TCR beta CDR3 sequences from RNA transcripts. HTBI primers drove first-round RT-PCR of the TCR CDR3. Using its own MiXCR run on the multiplex PCR reads, TCRdb lists one record per CDR3 protein. The repertoire has 410,000 or so distinct CDR3 sequences, approximately 14% of them found once; the top ten carry approximately 13%. Disease duration was under 3 months in the ophthalmopathy patients, who also had a Clinical Activity Score of at least 3 and a NOSPECS grade of at least 4. CDR1 and CDR2 from the germline V gene are SGHDT and YYEEEE. The V end lost 7 bases, the J end lost 3 bases, and 14 bases lay between the germline ends. The length of the CDR3 is 14 residues. This clonotype appeared a few times. The antigen remains undetermined.

This chain links TRBV5-6 with TRBJ2-4; a possible D gene is TRBD1 (6 bases). Sequencing input: blood. The clonotype comes from a man aged 18 to 29 with Graves' ophthalmopathy. The DNA for the CDR3 is TGTGCCAGCGAATCAGGGGTAGTCAAAAACATTCAGTACTTC. Its protein product is CASESGVVKNIQYF.